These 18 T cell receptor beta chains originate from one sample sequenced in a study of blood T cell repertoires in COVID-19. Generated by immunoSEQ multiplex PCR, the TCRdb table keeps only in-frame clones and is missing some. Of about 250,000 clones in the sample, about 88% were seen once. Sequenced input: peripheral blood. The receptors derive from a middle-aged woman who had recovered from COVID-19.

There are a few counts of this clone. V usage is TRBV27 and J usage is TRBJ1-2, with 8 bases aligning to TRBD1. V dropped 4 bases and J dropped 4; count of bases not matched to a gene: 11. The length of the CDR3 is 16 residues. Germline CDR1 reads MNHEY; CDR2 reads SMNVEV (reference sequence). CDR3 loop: CASSSPSRGHGYGYTF. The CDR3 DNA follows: TGTGCCAGCAGTTCCCCATCCAGGGGGCATGGCTATGGCTACACCTTC.

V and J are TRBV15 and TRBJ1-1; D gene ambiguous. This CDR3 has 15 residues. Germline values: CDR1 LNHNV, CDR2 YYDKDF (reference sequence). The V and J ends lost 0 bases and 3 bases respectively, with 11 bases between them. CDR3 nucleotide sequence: TGTGCCACCAGCAGAGATCGGAGGTTCGACACTGAAGCTTTCTTT. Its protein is CATSRDRRFDTEAFF.

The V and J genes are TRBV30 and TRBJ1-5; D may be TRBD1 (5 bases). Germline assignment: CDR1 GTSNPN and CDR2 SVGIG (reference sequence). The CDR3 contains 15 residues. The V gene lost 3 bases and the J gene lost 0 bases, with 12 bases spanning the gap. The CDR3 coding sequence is TGTGCCTGGAGCGTGGGGGGGGTTAGCAATCAGCCCCAGCATTTT. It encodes CAWSVGGVSNQPQHF.

The CDR3 sequence is CSATAWTAVNEQFF. In DNA form, the CDR3 reads TGCAGCGCCACGGCTTGGACAGCGGTCAATGAGCAGTTCTTC. The rearrangement joins TRBV29-1 to TRBJ2-1; a weak D match, TRBD1 (6 bases). Germline CDR1 SQVTM, CDR2 ANQGSEA. This CDR3 has 14 amino acids. With 7 bases removed from V and 6 bases from J, the gap between germline ends came to 19 bases.

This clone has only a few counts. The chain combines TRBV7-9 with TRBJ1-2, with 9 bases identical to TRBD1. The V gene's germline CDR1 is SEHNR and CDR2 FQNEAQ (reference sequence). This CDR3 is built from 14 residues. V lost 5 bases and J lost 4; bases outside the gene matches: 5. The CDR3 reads CASSPGQGIYGYTF. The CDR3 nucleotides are TGTGCCAGCAGCCCCGGACAGGGGATCTATGGCTACACCTTC.

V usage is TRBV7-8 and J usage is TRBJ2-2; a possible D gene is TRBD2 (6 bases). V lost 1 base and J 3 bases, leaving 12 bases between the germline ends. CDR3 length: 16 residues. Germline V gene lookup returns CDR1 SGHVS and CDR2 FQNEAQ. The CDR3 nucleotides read TGTGCCAGCAGCTTAGGTTCGGGGGTCGACACCGGGGAGCTGTTTTTT. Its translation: CASSLGSGVDTGELFF.

The CDR3 spells CASSFRQGEGDTQYF. The CDR3 nucleotides read TGCGCCAGCAGCTTTCGACAGGGAGAGGGGGATACGCAGTATTTT. J is TRBJ2-3 and V is TRBV5-1, with 7 bases identical to TRBD1. V was pared by 2 bases and J by 6 bases, with 9 bases of the junction left unmatched. CDR3 size: 15 residues. The V gene's germline CDR1 is SGHRS and CDR2 YFSETQ. Looking up the rest from reference TRBV5-1 and TRBJ2-3 gives the full variable domain: KAGVTQTPRYLIKTRGQQVTLSCSPISGHRSVSWYQQTPGQGLQFLFEYFSETQRNKGNFPGRFSGRQFSNSRSEMNVSTLELGDSALYLCASSFRQGEGDTQYFGPGTRLTVL.

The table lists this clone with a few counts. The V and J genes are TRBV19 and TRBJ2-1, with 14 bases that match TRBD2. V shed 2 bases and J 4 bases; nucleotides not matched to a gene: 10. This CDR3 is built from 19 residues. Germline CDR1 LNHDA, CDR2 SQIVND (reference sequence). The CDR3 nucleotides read TGTGCCAGTAGTATATTATCAGGACTAGCGGGAGGAATATACAATGAGCAGTTCTTC. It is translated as CASSILSGLAGGIYNEQFF.

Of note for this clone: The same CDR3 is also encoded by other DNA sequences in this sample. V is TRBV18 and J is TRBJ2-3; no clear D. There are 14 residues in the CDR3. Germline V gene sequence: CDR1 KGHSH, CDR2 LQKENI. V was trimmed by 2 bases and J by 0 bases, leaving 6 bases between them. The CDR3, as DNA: TGTGCCAGCTCACCAGGCGGAAGCACAGATACGCAGTATTTT. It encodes CASSPGGSTDTQYF.

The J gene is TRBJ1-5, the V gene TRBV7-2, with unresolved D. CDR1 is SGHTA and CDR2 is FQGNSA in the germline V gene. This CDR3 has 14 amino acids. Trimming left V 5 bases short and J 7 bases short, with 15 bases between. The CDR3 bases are TGTGCCAGCAGCGTACTCGAGGGTAGGCAGCCCCAGCATTTT. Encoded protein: CASSVLEGRQPQHF.

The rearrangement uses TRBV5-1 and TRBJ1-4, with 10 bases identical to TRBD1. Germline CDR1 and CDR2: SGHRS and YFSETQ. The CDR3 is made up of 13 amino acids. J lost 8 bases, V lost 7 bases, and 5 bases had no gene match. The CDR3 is CASGTGAPEKLFF. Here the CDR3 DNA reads TGCGCCAGCGGGACAGGGGCACCCGAAAAACTGTTTTTT. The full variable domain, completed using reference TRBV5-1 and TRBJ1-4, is KAGVTQTPRYLIKTRGQQVTLSCSPISGHRSVSWYQQTPGQGLQFLFEYFSETQRNKGNFPGRFSGRQFSNSRSEMNVSTLELGDSALYLCASGTGAPEKLFFGSGTQLSVL.

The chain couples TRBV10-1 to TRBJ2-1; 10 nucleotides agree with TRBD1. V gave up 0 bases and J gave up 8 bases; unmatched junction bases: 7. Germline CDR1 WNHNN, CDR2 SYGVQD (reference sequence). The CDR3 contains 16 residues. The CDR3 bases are TGCGCCAGCAGTGAGTCGATGGGACAGGGGTCGGATGAGCAGTTCTTC. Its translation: CASSESMGQGSDEQFF.

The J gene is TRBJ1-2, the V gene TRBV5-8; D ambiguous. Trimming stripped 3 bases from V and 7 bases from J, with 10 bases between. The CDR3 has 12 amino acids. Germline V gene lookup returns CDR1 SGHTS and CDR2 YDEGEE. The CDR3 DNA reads TGTGCCAGCAGCTGGGCGGGGAGTGGCTACACCTTC. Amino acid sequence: CASSWAGSGYTF.

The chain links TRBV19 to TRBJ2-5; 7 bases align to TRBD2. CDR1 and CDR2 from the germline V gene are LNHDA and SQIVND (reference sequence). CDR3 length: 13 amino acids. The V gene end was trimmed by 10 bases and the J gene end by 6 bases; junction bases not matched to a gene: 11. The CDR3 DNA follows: TGTGCCACTAAAGGGCTAGCGGTCCAGACCCAGTACTTC. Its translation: CATKGLAVQTQYF.

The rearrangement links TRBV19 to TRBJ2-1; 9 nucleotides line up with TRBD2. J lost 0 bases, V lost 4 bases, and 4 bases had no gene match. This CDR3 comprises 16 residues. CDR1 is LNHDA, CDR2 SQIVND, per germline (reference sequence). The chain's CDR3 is CASSKTSGSSYNEQFF. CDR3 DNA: TGTGCCAGTAGTAAGACTAGCGGAAGCTCCTACAATGAGCAGTTCTTC.

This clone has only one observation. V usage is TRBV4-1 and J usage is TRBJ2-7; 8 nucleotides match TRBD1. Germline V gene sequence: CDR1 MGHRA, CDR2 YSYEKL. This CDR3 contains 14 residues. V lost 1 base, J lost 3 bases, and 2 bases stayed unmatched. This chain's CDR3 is CASSQVTGGYEQYF. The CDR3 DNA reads TGCGCCAGCAGCCAAGTTACAGGGGGCTACGAGCAGTACTTC.

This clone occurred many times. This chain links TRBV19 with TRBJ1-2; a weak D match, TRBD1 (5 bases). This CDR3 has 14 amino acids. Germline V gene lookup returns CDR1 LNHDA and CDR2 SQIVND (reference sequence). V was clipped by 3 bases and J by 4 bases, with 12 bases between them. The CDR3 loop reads CASSMGEGGYGYTF. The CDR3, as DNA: TGTGCCAGTAGTATGGGGGAGGGAGGCTATGGCTACACCTTC.

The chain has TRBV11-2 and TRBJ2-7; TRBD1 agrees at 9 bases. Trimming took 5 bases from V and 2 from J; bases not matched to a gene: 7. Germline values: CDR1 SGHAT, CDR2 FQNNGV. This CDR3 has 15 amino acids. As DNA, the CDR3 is TGTGCCAGCAGCGATACATGGGACAGGGCCTACGAGCAGTACTTC. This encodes CASSDTWDRAYEQYF.